This TCR beta chain was recovered during a study of blood T cell repertoires in COVID-19. Overall study context: Acute and convalescent COVID-19 samples came from the United States, Italy and Spain.

This clone showed up just a few times. Germline CDR1 MDHEN, CDR2 SYDVKM. The ends lost 8 bases at V and 4 bases at J; junction bases unmatched: 7. The CDR3 is 14 residues long. Method: immunoSEQ multiplex PCR; TCRdb's copy keeps in-frame clones and lacks some. Seen here are 180,000 or so clones, about 75% observed once, and the top ten hold just over 8.5%. The rearrangement uses TRBV28 and TRBJ2-7, with 11 bases aligning to TRBD2. The TCR comes from a woman in her forties or fifties with active or convalescent COVID-19. Sequencing was done on a sample of peripheral blood. The CDR3 spells CASSLAGGVYEQYF. As DNA, the CDR3 is TGTGCCAGCTCCCTAGCGGGAGGAGTGTACGAGCAGTACTTC.